The text below deals with one T cell receptor beta chain. The sample is drawn from a study of blood T cells in healthy people across ages. CDR1 LGHNA and CDR2 YNFKEQ come from the germline V gene. Trimming stripped 5 bases from V and 0 bases from J, with 13 bases between. The CDR3 runs to 16 residues. Together with a sample-barcoded 5' primer, a J-beta primer mix was included in a second PCR lasting 7 to 11 cycles. One entry per CDR3 protein, called by TCRdb with MiXCR from the 5' RACE reads. Of more than 900,000 distinct CDR3 sequences detected, roughly a quarter appear once; the ten largest clones hold approximately 0.71%. These sequences were also reported in another study, on T cells of mothers and their children.

Sequencing used blood. The chain couples TRBV4-2 to TRBJ1-4; D unclear. This clonotype was sampled from a girl aged 2 to 10 in good health. This CDR3 reads CASSSRMTATNEKLFF. DNA of the CDR3: TGTGCCAGCAGCTCTCGAATGACGGCAACTAATGAAAAACTGTTTTTT.